The next 27 T cell receptor beta chains were all read from a single sample in a study of blood T cell repertoires in COVID-19. Sequenced by immunoSEQ multiplex PCR; TCRdb stores in-frame clones only, minus some. The data hold fewer than 500,000 clones, with around 87% observed a single time. Sequences were obtained from PBMCs or T cells enriched from blood (not recorded which). These receptors came from a man in his thirties or forties who had recovered from COVID-19.

This clone occurred once. The CDR3 region has the DNA TGTGCCAGCAGAACTAGCGGGGGGAAGGGGAATGAGCAGTTCTTC. Translating it yields CASRTSGGKGNEQFF. This chain joins TRBV27 and TRBJ2-1, with TRBD2 matching over 12 bases. Unmatched junction bases numbered 7, after V lost 6 bases and J lost 7 bases. Germline V CDR1 and CDR2: MNHEY, SMNVEV (reference sequence). This CDR3 is built from 15 residues.

This chain joins TRBV19 and TRBJ2-2, with D perhaps matching TRBD1 (6 bases). Trimming left V 6 bases short and J 5 bases short, with 10 bases between. The CDR3 has 13 residues. The V gene's germline CDR1 is LNHDA and CDR2 SQIVND (reference sequence). CDR3 sequence reads: CASRRQVTGELFF. The DNA for the CDR3 is TGTGCCAGTAGAAGACAGGTAACCGGGGAGCTGTTTTTT.

CDR3 bases: TGCCAATCGACAGGGGTGGCTGGCTACACCTTC. Translation gives CQSTGVAGYTF. V is TRBV20-1 and J is TRBJ1-2, with 8 bases matching TRBD1. The CDR3 runs to 11 residues. CDR1 is DFQATT, CDR2 SNEGSKA, per germline (reference sequence).

The chain combines TRBV15 with TRBJ2-7, with 8 bases aligning to TRBD2. V dropped 0 bases and J dropped 13; count of bases not matched to a gene: 11. CDR3 length: 14 residues. The germline V gene has CDR1 LNHNV and CDR2 YYDKDF (reference sequence). The CDR3 region has the DNA TGTGCCACCAGCAGAGATAATGCGGGGGGTTTGAGTTACTTC. The encoded protein is CATSRDNAGGLSYF.

The chain carries TRBV7-8 and TRBJ1-1, with 8 bases fitting TRBD1. Per germline, CDR1 SGHVS and CDR2 FQNEAQ. V trimming: 5 bases; J trimming: 4 bases; junction bases outside the gene matches: 6. The CDR3 runs to 14 residues. Here the CDR3 DNA reads TGTGCCAGCAGCCAAACAGACAGGGGCACTGAAGCTTTCTTT. Its translation: CASSQTDRGTEAFF. Supplemented by reference TRBV7-8 and TRBJ1-1, the full variable domain reads GAGVSQSPRYKVAKRGQDVALRCDPISGHVSLFWYQQALGQGPEFLTYFQNEAQLDKSGLPSDRFFAERPEGSVSTLKIQRTQQEDSAVYLCASSQTDRGTEAFFGQGTRLTVV.

The chain joins TRBV14 to TRBJ1-4; the match to TRBD1 covers 9 bases. Looked up from germline, CDR1 is SGHDN and CDR2 is FVKESK. The CDR3 loop spans 16 amino acids. V lost 0 bases and J lost 7; bases outside the gene matches: 6. The CDR3: CASSQDLGQGGEKLFF. The DNA for the CDR3 is TGTGCCAGCAGCCAAGATTTGGGACAGGGAGGTGAAAAACTGTTTTTT.

This chain links TRBV25-1 with TRBJ1-3, with 8 bases lining up with TRBD1. From germline, CDR1 is MGHDK and CDR2 SYGVNS. The ends lost 4 bases at V and 1 base at J; junction bases unmatched: 3. The CDR3 loop spans 15 amino acids. DNA of the CDR3: TGTGCCAGCAGTGTCGGACAGGGATCTGGAAACACCATATATTTT. Translation gives CASSVGQGSGNTIYF.

This clone was seen a handful of times. The chain uses TRBV10-2 and TRBJ2-7, with 8 bases matching TRBD1. This CDR3 comprises 13 residues. Trimming cost V 6 bases and J 2 bases; bases outside gene matches: 3. CDR1 and CDR2 from the germline V gene are WSHSY and SAAADI. CDR3 residues: CASSRDRTYEQYF. CDR3 nucleotide sequence: TGCGCCAGCAGCCGGGACAGGACCTACGAGCAGTACTTC.

This clone was counted only a few times. This rearrangement joins TRBV10-3 to TRBJ1-3; unclear D gene. The germline gives CDR1 ENHRY, CDR2 SYGVKD. The CDR3 length is 13 residues. Trimming removed 8 bases from V and 11 bases from J, with 19 bases in between. The CDR3 loop is CAIYEVVTNAIYF. As DNA, the CDR3 is TGTGCCATCTATGAGGTTGTAACTAACGCCATATATTTT.

The chain links TRBV10-3 to TRBJ1-6, with D possibly matching TRBD1 (5 bases). The CDR3 is made up of 13 amino acids. Germline-derived CDR1 and CDR2 are ENHRY and SYGVKD. The V gene lost 7 bases and the J gene lost 5 bases, with 9 bases spanning the gap. The CDR3 loop reads CAIKAGNNSPLHF. The DNA of the CDR3 is TGTGCCATCAAGGCAGGGAATAATTCACCCCTCCACTTT.

Only a few counts were recorded for this clone. The chain carries TRBV12-3 or TRBV12-4 and TRBJ1-1; TRBD1 aligns across 7 bases. After removal of 5 bases from V and 4 bases from J, the junction contained 4 bases not matched to a gene. The CDR3 length is 13 residues. In nucleotides, the CDR3 is TGTGCCAGCAGTCCGACAGGGCCCACTGAAGCTTTCTTT. Translating gives CASSPTGPTEAFF.

The chain couples TRBV6-5 to TRBJ2-2; D uncertain. CDR1 is MNHEY, CDR2 SVGAGI, per germline. V gave up 5 bases and J gave up 5 bases, with 6 bases separating them. This CDR3 contains 12 residues. CDR3 bases: TGTGCCAGCAGTCAGATGACCGGGGAGCTGTTTTTT. This codes for CASSQMTGELFF.

This clone has a handful of counts. The gene calls are TRBV6-4 and TRBJ1-1; the D gene is possibly TRBD1 (5 bases). There are 14 residues in the CDR3. V gave up 0 bases and J gave up 1 base, with 6 bases separating them. CDR1 is MRHNA and CDR2 is SNTAGT in the germline V gene. The CDR3 nucleotides read TGTGCCAGCAGTGACTCCGACAGGAACACTGAAGCTTTCTTT. It specifies CASSDSDRNTEAFF.

This chain connects TRBV4-1 to TRBJ2-2; D is undetermined. Trimming removed 0 bases at V and 8 bases at J, with 4 bases between. The germline CDR1 and CDR2 sequences are MGHRA and YSYEKL. CDR3 length: 12 residues. This CDR3 reads CASSQELGELFF. DNA of the CDR3: TGCGCCAGCAGCCAAGAATTAGGGGAGCTGTTTTTT.

This chain uses TRBV9 with TRBJ1-2; 8 bases align to TRBD1. Germline CDR1 reads SGDLS; CDR2 reads YYNGEE. V lost 4 bases, J lost 8 bases, and 4 bases stayed unmatched. CDR3 size: 12 residues. The CDR3 loop is CASSPQGVGYTF. The CDR3 bases are TGTGCCAGCAGCCCACAGGGGGTAGGCTACACCTTC.

This chain links TRBV7-9 with TRBJ2-2, with no clear D. Germline loops: CDR1 SEHNR, CDR2 FQNEAQ (reference sequence). V lost 2 bases to trimming and J lost 4 bases, with 11 bases between them. This CDR3 has 15 amino acids. DNA for the CDR3: TGTGCCAGCAGCTTAAGGTCAACGGGCACCGGGGAGCTGTTTTTT. This codes for CASSLRSTGTGELFF. Using reference TRBV7-9 and TRBJ2-2 for the parts outside the CDR3, the full variable domain is DTGVSQNPRHKITKRGQNVTFRCDPISEHNRLYWYRQTLGQGPEFLTYFQNEAQLEKSRLLSDRFSAERPKGSFSTLEIQRTEQGDSAMYLCASSLRSTGTGELFFGEGSRLTVL.

The rearrangement links TRBV11-2 to TRBJ2-1, with 11 bases identical to TRBD2. The CDR3 is 15 amino acids. The ends lost 6 bases at V and 6 bases at J; junction bases unmatched: 7. Germline assignment: CDR1 SGHAT and CDR2 FQNNGV. The CDR3 here is CASRQAGTSGNEQFF. CDR3 DNA: TGTGCCAGCAGGCAAGCCGGGACTAGCGGCAATGAGCAGTTCTTC.

This clone was seen once. The chain employs TRBV7-2 and TRBJ1-2, with 8 bases aligning to TRBD1. After removal of 5 bases from V and 4 bases from J, the junction contained 6 bases not matched to a gene. The CDR3 runs 14 residues. The germline gives CDR1 SGHTA, CDR2 FQGNSA. The CDR3 reads CASSLQQGVYGYTF. CDR3 sequence (DNA): TGTGCCAGCAGCCTCCAACAGGGGGTCTATGGCTACACCTTC.

Regarding this clone: This specimen includes other DNA sequences encoding the same CDR3. V gene TRBV9 combines with J gene TRBJ1-5, with D possibly matching TRBD1 (6 bases). The CDR3 totals 14 residues. V lost 2 bases to trimming and J lost 2 bases, with 8 bases between them. Germline V lookup: CDR1 SGDLS, CDR2 YYNGEE. The CDR3 is CASSVGGGNQPQHF. The CDR3 DNA reads as TGTGCCAGCAGCGTTGGGGGCGGCAATCAGCCCCAGCATTTT.

The chain recombines TRBV7-8 with TRBJ1-3, with 8 bases lining up with TRBD1. Looked up from germline, CDR1 is SGHVS and CDR2 is FQNEAQ. This CDR3 has 17 amino acids. The junction had 9 bases not matched to a gene; V was cut back by 5 bases and J by 0 bases. The CDR3 nucleotides are TGTGCCAGCAGCCCCCGGACAGGGTCTATCTCTGGAAACACCATATATTTT. Encoded protein: CASSPRTGSISGNTIYF.

This chain joins TRBV11-1 and TRBJ1-1; unclear D gene. The CDR3 is made up of 14 amino acids. Trimming shortened V by 1 base and J by 5 bases, and 11 bases separated the two germline ends. Per germline, CDR1 SGHAT and CDR2 FQDESV (reference sequence). As DNA, the CDR3 is TGTGCCAGCAGCTTAGGGTTGTCGGGGACTGAAGCTTTCTTT. This gives the protein CASSLGLSGTEAFF.

The J gene is TRBJ1-1, the V gene TRBV2; 9 positions match TRBD1. This CDR3 spans 12 amino acids. Germline CDR1 is SNHLY and CDR2 is FYNNEI. Germline trimming cut 4 bases from V and 6 bases from J; bases unmatched to any gene: 0. The CDR3 DNA reads as TGTGCCAGCAGTGGGGACAGGGCTGAAGCTTTCTTT. Protein product: CASSGDRAEAFF. Based on the CDR3 plus reference TRBV2 and TRBJ1-1, the full variable domain is EPEVTQTPSHQVTQMGQEVILRCVPISNHLYFYWYRQILGQKVEFLVSFYNNEISEKSEIFDDQFSVERPDGSNFTLKIRSTKLEDSAMYFCASSGDRAEAFFGQGTRLTVV.

The CDR3 region is CASSQEDRGGSGYTF. The CDR3 DNA is TGCGCCAGCAGCCAAGAGGACAGGGGCGGTAGTGGCTACACCTTC. This chain joins TRBV4-3 and TRBJ1-2; TRBD1 aligns across 9 bases. There are 15 residues in the CDR3. V trimming: 0 bases; J trimming: 7 bases; junction bases outside the gene matches: 6. Germline V gene sequence: CDR1 LGHNA, CDR2 YSLEER.

The rearrangement uses TRBV5-4 and TRBJ1-2, with 7 bases identical to TRBD1. The CDR3 covers 15 residues. The J segment lost 2 bases and the V segment lost 5 bases, leaving 9 bases of the junction unmatched. Germline assignment: CDR1 SGHNT and CDR2 YYREEE (reference sequence). The CDR3 here is CASSPLRDSNYGYTF. DNA of the CDR3: TGTGCCAGCAGTCCCCTAAGGGACAGCAACTATGGCTACACCTTC. Full variable domain (outside the CDR3, taken from reference TRBV5-4 and TRBJ1-2): ETGVTQSPTHLIKTRGQQVTLRCSSQSGHNTVSWYQQALGQGPQFIFQYYREEENGRGNFPPRFSGLQFPNYSSELNVNALELDDSALYLCASSPLRDSNYGYTFGSGTRLTVV.

The rearrangement links TRBV6-1 to TRBJ1-5; no clear D gene. V lost 1 base and J lost 0, with 10 bases in between. This CDR3 is 16 amino acids long. Germline CDR1 is MNHNS and CDR2 is SASEGT. The CDR3 sequence is CASSEGNFYSNQPQHF. DNA of the CDR3: TGTGCCAGCAGTGAAGGTAATTTCTATAGCAATCAGCCCCAGCATTTT.

This rearrangement joins TRBV7-9 to TRBJ2-7, with D uncertain. With 5 bases removed from V and 4 bases from J, the gap between germline ends came to 9 bases. CDR3 length: 12 amino acids. Germline V gene data show CDR1 as SEHNR and CDR2 as FQNEAQ (reference sequence). DNA of the CDR3: TGTGCCAGCAGCCCCCGGGTGTACGAGCAGTACTTC. This codes for CASSPRVYEQYF.

Of note for this clone: The same CDR3 is also encoded by other DNA sequences in this sample. This rearrangement joins TRBV7-9 to TRBJ1-5; D is undetermined. V was cut by 5 bases and J by 2 bases, with 7 bases left in between. Germline assignment: CDR1 SEHNR and CDR2 FQNEAQ (reference sequence). This CDR3 region has 13 residues. The CDR3 region has the DNA TGTGCCAGCAGCCGGAGCGGCAATCAGCCCCAGCATTTT. It specifies CASSRSGNQPQHF.